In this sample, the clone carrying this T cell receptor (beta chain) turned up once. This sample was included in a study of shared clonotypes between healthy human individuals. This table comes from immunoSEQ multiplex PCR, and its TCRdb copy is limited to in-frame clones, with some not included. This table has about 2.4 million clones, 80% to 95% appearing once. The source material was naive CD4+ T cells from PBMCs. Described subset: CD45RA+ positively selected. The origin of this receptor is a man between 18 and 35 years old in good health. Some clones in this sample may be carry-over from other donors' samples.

DNA of the CDR3: TGTGCCAGCAGCCAGGGGAGAGGGCAGCCCCAGCATTTT. Translation: CASSQGRGQPQHF. The chain employs TRBV7-3 and TRBJ1-5; TRBD1 might be the D (6 bases). The CDR3 is made up of 13 amino acids. The V gene's germline CDR1 is SGHTA and CDR2 FQGTGA. V lost 5 bases and J lost 7, with 12 bases in between.